This entry lists 8 T cell receptor beta chains sequenced from one sample in a study of response to subunit inactivated influenza vaccine. One entry per CDR3 protein, called by TCRdb with MiXCR from the RT-PCR reads. The data show 250,000 to 350,000 distinct CDR3 sequences, approximately 20% seen once. Sequenced material: PBMCs from blood, taken less than 22 months after vaccination. The receptors here all came from a man in his fifties or sixties who received an inactivated influenza vaccine.

The chain joins TRBV7-2 to TRBJ1-1, with D maybe TRBD1 (6 bases). This CDR3 is built from 15 residues. With 2 bases removed from V and 1 base from J, the gap between germline ends came to 11 bases. Germline CDR1 and CDR2: SGHTA and FQGNSA. The CDR3 loop is CASSLFGQSNTEAFF. As DNA, the CDR3 is TGTGCCAGCAGCTTATTTGGACAGTCGAACACTGAAGCTTTCTTT.

A few counts support this clonotype. The chain has TRBV10-3 and TRBJ2-3; D not certain. From germline, CDR1 is ENHRY and CDR2 SYGVKD. The CDR3 loop spans 13 amino acids. Trimming pared 7 bases from V and 1 base from J, leaving 9 bases between. CDR3 sequence (DNA): TGTGCCATCAAGCCGTGGGGCACAGATACGCAGTATTTT. This codes for CAIKPWGTDTQYF.

This clonotype was observed a few times. The chain joins TRBV15 to TRBJ2-7, with D possibly TRBD2 on 5 matching bases. CDR1 LNHNV and CDR2 YYDKDF come from the germline V gene (reference sequence). Trimming removed 1 base from V and 7 bases from J, with 14 bases in between. The CDR3 length is 14 residues. This CDR3 reads CATSRVAARREQYF. In nucleotides, the CDR3 is TGTGCCACCAGCAGAGTAGCAGCACGGAGGGAGCAGTACTTC. Full variable domain (rest looked up from reference TRBV15 and TRBJ2-7): DAMVIQNPRYQVTQFGKPVTLSCSQTLNHNVMYWYQQKSSQAPKLLFHYYDKDFNNEADTPDNFQSRRPNTSFCFLDIRSPGLGDTAMYLCATSRVAARREQYFGPGTRLTVT.

As for this clonotype: The conserved phenylalanine or tryptophan normally closing the CDR3 is absent here, so this likely arose from a read error. V gene TRBV4-1 combines with J gene TRBJ2-3, with D maybe TRBD2 (6 bases). The CDR3 runs to 15 residues. Germline assignment: CDR1 MGHRA and CDR2 YSYEKL. V gave up 8 bases and J gave up 4 bases, with 19 bases separating them. CDR3: CASGIAAPGADTQYS. In nucleotides, the CDR3 is TGCGCCAGCGGTATAGCGGCCCCTGGGGCAGATACGCAGTATTCT.

The rearrangement uses TRBV14 and TRBJ1-1; 10 positions agree with TRBD1. CDR1 and CDR2 from the germline V gene are SGHDN and FVKESK. The J segment lost 0 bases and the V segment lost 0 bases, leaving 4 bases of the junction unmatched. This CDR3 is 17 amino acids long. The CDR3 sequence: CASSQDRDRGMNTEAFF. Here the CDR3 DNA reads TGTGCCAGCAGCCAAGACCGGGACAGGGGCATGAACACTGAAGCTTTCTTT.

This clonotype was recorded at least ten times. The chain uses TRBV12-3 or TRBV12-4 and TRBJ1-5; no clear D. V was shortened by 2 bases and J by 5 bases, with 10 bases between the two germline ends. The CDR3 consists of 14 residues. The CDR3 DNA reads TGTGCCAGCAGTTTATGGCAATCTGATCAGCCCCAGCATTTT. Its translation: CASSLWQSDQPQHF.

This clonotype was seen repeatedly, ten times or more. The chain joins TRBV19 to TRBJ1-1, with D uncertain. CDR1 is LNHDA, CDR2 SQIVND, per germline (reference sequence). The CDR3 has 13 amino acids. Trimming pared 8 bases from V and 7 bases from J, leaving 17 bases between. CDR3: CASSDSGSFEAFF. For the CDR3, the DNA is TGTGCCAGTTCGGACTCCGGGTCGTTTGAAGCTTTCTTT.

This chain connects TRBV6-5 to TRBJ2-7; 8 positions match TRBD1. Germline CDR1 reads MNHEY; CDR2 reads SVGAGI. V lost 0 bases, J lost 1 base, and 5 bases stayed unmatched. The CDR3 length is 16 residues. In DNA form, the CDR3 reads TGTGCCAGCAGTTACTCCCAGGGGGCCTCATCCTACGAGCAGTACTTC. It is translated as CASSYSQGASSYEQYF.